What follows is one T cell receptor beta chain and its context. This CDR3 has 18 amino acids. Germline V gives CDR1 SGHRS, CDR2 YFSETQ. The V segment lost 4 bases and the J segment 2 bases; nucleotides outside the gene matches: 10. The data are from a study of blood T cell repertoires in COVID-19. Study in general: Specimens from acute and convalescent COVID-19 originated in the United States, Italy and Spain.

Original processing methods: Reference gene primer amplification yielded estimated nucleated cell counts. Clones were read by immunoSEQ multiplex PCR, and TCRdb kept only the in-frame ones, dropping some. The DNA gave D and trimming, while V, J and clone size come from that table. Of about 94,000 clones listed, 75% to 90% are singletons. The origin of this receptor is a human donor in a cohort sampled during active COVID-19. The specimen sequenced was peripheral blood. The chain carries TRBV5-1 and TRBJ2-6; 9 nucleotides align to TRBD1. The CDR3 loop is CASSTSGTGLPGANVLTF. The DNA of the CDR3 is TGCGCCAGCAGCACATCCGGGACAGGGCTTCCTGGGGCCAACGTCCTGACTTTC. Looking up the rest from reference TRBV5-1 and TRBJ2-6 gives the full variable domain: KAGVTQTPRYLIKTRGQQVTLSCSPISGHRSVSWYQQTPGQGLQFLFEYFSETQRNKGNFPGRFSGRQFSNSRSEMNVSTLELGDSALYLCASSTSGTGLPGANVLTFGAGSRLTVL.